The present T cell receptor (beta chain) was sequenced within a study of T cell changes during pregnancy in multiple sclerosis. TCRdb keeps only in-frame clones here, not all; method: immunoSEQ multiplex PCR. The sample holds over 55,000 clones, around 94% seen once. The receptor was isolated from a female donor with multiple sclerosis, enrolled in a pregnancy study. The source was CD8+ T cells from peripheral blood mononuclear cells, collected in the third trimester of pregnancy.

The CDR3 protein is CASSSARTSEKLFF. The DNA of the CDR3 is TGTGCCAGCAGCTCGGCACGGACATCGGAAAAACTGTTTTTT. The chain couples TRBV7-9 to TRBJ1-4, with a possible D match to TRBD1 (5 bases). The V end lost 4 bases, the J end lost 8 bases, and 14 bases lay between the germline ends. The CDR3 covers 14 residues. Germline V gene data show CDR1 as SEHNR and CDR2 as FQNEAQ (reference sequence). Full variable domain (rest looked up from reference TRBV7-9 and TRBJ1-4): DTGVSQNPRHKITKRGQNVTFRCDPISEHNRLYWYRQTLGQGPEFLTYFQNEAQLEKSRLLSDRFSAERPKGSFSTLEIQRTEQGDSAMYLCASSSARTSEKLFFGSGTQLSVL.